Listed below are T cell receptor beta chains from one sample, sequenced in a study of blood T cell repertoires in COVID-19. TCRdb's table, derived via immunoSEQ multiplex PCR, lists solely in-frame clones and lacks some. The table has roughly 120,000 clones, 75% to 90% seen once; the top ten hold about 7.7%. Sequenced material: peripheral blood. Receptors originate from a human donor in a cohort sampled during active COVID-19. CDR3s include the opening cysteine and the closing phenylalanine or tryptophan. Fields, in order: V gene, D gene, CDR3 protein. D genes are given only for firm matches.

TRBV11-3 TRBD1 CASSLETGSGEKLFF
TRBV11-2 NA CASSLERARQYF
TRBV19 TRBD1 CASRSGTASDEQFF
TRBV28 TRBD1 CASSLPSDRASYGYTF
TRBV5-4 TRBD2 CASRSGTSGSLDEQYF
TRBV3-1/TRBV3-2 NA CASSQSEAYEQYF
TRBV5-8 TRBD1 CASGLTGGSVDSPLHF
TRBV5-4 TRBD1 CASSSRQGPNTEAFF
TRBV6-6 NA CASSYSGVFYTDTQYF
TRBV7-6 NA CASSLVAGELNTEAFF